Below, 21 T cell receptor beta chains from the same sample are listed, as sequenced in a study of blood T cell repertoires in COVID-19 (dated by TCRdb to about 2020). Libraries were prepared through the immunoSEQ multiplex PCR assay. In its TCRdb copy, this immuneACCESS table keeps in-frame sequences only and misses some clones. Where compared with another copy, unresolved V genes explain less than half of these, and the others have no known cause. This sample has some 150,000 clones in its table, and around 84% of those were observed once. Almost 6% of the sample goes to the ten largest clones. Sample: PBMCs or T cells enriched from blood (not recorded which). These receptors were obtained from a woman aged 45-65 years who had been exposed to COVID-19.

The rearrangement uses TRBV4-1 and TRBJ2-5; 9 bases agree with TRBD2. The CDR3 totals 17 residues. Per the germline V gene, CDR1 is MGHRA and CDR2 is YSYEKL. Unmatched junction bases numbered 16, after V lost 6 bases and J lost 5 bases. CDR3 nucleotides: TGCGCCAGCAGTCGACTTCTAGCGGGGTTTATCGCGGAGACCCAGTACTTC. Amino acids: CASSRLLAGFIAETQYF.

The genes are TRBV27 and TRBJ1-2, with TRBD1 matching 7 bases. The V gene's germline CDR1 is MNHEY and CDR2 SMNVEV (reference sequence). This CDR3 spans 14 amino acids. V shed 6 bases and J 1 base; nucleotides not matched to a gene: 5. The DNA of the CDR3 is TGTGCCAGCAGGGCGGGACAGTATAACTATGGCTACACCTTC. It is translated as CASRAGQYNYGYTF.

This chain links TRBV11-2 with TRBJ2-2; 10 positions match TRBD2. CDR3 length: 18 amino acids. Germline V gene sequence: CDR1 SGHAT, CDR2 FQNNGV. The junction had 15 bases not matched to a gene; V was cut back by 5 bases and J by 6 bases. CDR3 nucleotide sequence: TGTGCCAGCAGCGCCATAGCGGGGGGTTCTCGGGCAGCCGGGGAGCTGTTTTTT. Translation: CASSAIAGGSRAAGELFF.

This clone has more than one count but fewer than ten. CDR3 amino acids: CASSFYSTYEQYF. In nucleotides, the CDR3 is TGTGCCAGCAGCTTCTACAGCACCTACGAGCAGTACTTC. The V call is TRBV11-2, the J call TRBJ2-7; D gene unclear. The V and J ends lost 3 bases and 2 bases respectively, with 8 bases between them. CDR1 is SGHAT and CDR2 is FQNNGV in the germline V gene. There are 13 residues in the CDR3.

This rearrangement joins TRBV7-9 to TRBJ1-5; D is perhaps TRBD1 (5 bases). Germline CDR1 and CDR2: SEHNR and FQNEAQ (reference sequence). The CDR3 runs to 14 residues. The ends were cut back, 5 bases at V and 3 bases at J, with 11 bases in the middle. For the CDR3, the DNA is TGTGCCAGCAGCGCAGCAGGGCACAATCAGCCCCAGCATTTT. It codes for CASSAAGHNQPQHF.

The count of this clone is one. The rearrangement uses TRBV18 and TRBJ1-2; no reliable D call. V gave up 0 bases and J gave up 4 bases, with 9 bases separating them. Germline CDR1 KGHSH, CDR2 LQKENI. This CDR3 region has 14 residues. CDR3 sequence: CASSPPREGYGYTF. The CDR3 nucleotides are TGTGCCAGCTCACCACCGAGGGAGGGCTATGGCTACACCTTC.

This rearrangement joins TRBV12-5 to TRBJ1-4; D gene ambiguous. V was shortened by 2 bases and J by 2 bases, with 12 bases between the two germline ends. There are 16 residues in the CDR3. The V gene's germline CDR1 is LGHNT and CDR2 FRNRAP. CDR3 bases: TGTGCTAGTGGTTTGTTTATACGCGGTACTAATGAAAAACTGTTTTTT. Translated: CASGLFIRGTNEKLFF.

The chain uses TRBV6-4 and TRBJ1-1; D is unresolved. The CDR3 runs to 15 residues. Per germline, CDR1 MRHNA and CDR2 SNTAGT. With 0 bases removed from V and 7 bases from J, the gap between germline ends came to 15 bases. The CDR3 sequence is CASSDSGDGRGEAFF. CDR3 sequence (DNA): TGTGCCAGCAGTGACTCGGGCGACGGCCGGGGTGAAGCTTTCTTT.

V and J are TRBV7-2 and TRBJ2-3, with D hard to call. Trimming pared 1 base from V and 0 bases from J, leaving 5 bases between. The CDR3 totals 14 residues. The germline V gene has CDR1 SGHTA and CDR2 FQGNSA. Here the CDR3 reads CASSLVYSTDTQYF. The CDR3 DNA sequence: TGTGCCAGCAGCTTAGTCTACAGCACAGATACGCAGTATTTT.

The chain uses TRBV21-1 and TRBJ1-6; no DNA check was done on the table's D call, TRBD1. TRBV21-1 is marked as a pseudogene. This CDR3 spans 18 amino acids. As DNA, the CDR3 is TGTGCCAGCAGCAACCGGGACAGGGATCACTTGTATAATTCACCCCTCCACTTT. Amino acids: CASSNRDRDHLYNSPLHF.

A single count supports this clone. The chain uses TRBV4-3 and TRBJ1-4; D gene ambiguous. V was trimmed by 0 bases and J by 7 bases, leaving 18 bases between them. This CDR3 spans 17 amino acids. Germline assignment: CDR1 LGHNA and CDR2 YSLEER. DNA for the CDR3: TGCGCCAGCAGCCAAGATCCAAAGGGAGGCCGAAGTGAAAAACTGTTTTTT. It specifies CASSQDPKGGRSEKLFF.

The chain links TRBV4-1 to TRBJ1-2; D remains ambiguous. V was shortened by 1 base and J by 3 bases, with 12 bases between the two germline ends. CDR3 length equals 15 residues. Germline CDR1 is MGHRA and CDR2 is YSYEKL. CDR3 bases: TGCGCCAGCAGCCAAGGAACCGCTAATGACTATGGCTACACCTTC. Amino acids: CASSQGTANDYGYTF.

This rearrangement joins TRBV5-1 to TRBJ1-3; possibly TRBD1 for D (5 bases). The ends were cut back, 4 bases at V and 1 base at J, with 12 bases in the middle. This CDR3 is 15 amino acids long. The germline V gene has CDR1 SGHRS and CDR2 YFSETQ. In DNA form, the CDR3 reads TGCGCCAGCAGCCTGGGGCCGATTTCTGGAAACACCATATATTTT. It encodes CASSLGPISGNTIYF.

Notes on this clone: At one end, the junction sequence differs from germline, possibly due to a read error. The chain uses TRBV25-1 and TRBJ1-6; no clear D. Per the germline V gene, CDR1 is MGHDK and CDR2 is SYGVNS. The CDR3 extends over 13 amino acids. Here the CDR3 DNA reads TGTGCCAGCAGTGGGATAGGAGATTCACCCTTCCACTTT. It is translated as CASSGIGDSPFHF.

The chain is built from TRBV3-1 (or the pseudogene TRBV3-2) and TRBJ2-7; 12 nucleotides line up with TRBD2. This CDR3 has 19 residues. The trim removed 0 bases at V and 5 bases at J, leaving 14 bases unmatched. CDR1 and CDR2 (germline): LGHDT, YNNKEL (reference sequence). CDR3 amino acids: CASSQDIGLAGGPVHEQYF. The CDR3 nucleotides are TGTGCCAGCAGCCAAGATATTGGGCTAGCGGGAGGGCCGGTTCACGAGCAGTACTTC.

This chain uses TRBV5-6 with TRBJ2-3, with 12 positions matching TRBD2. V was clipped by 2 bases and J by 6 bases; unmatched bases: 7. Germline assignment: CDR1 SGHDT and CDR2 YYEEEE. The CDR3 covers 16 residues. CDR3 protein: CASSFGLAGSRDTQYF. In nucleotides, the CDR3 is TGTGCCAGCAGCTTCGGACTAGCGGGATCTCGGGATACGCAGTATTTT. The full variable domain, with the rest looked up from reference TRBV5-6 and TRBJ2-3, is DAGVTQSPTHLIKTRGQQVTLRCSPKSGHDTVSWYQQALGQGPQFIFQYYEEEERQRGNFPDRFSGHQFPNYSSELNVNALLLGDSALYLCASSFGLAGSRDTQYFGPGTRLTVL.

The J gene is TRBJ1-3, the V gene TRBV13; 11 positions agree with TRBD1. The CDR3 consists of 17 residues. V shed 6 bases, J shed 4 bases, and the junction held 11 bases outside the gene matches. Germline CDR1 is PRHDT and CDR2 is FYEKMQ (reference sequence). The CDR3 region has the DNA TGTGCCAGCAGTTACGACGGACAGGGGGCGCGGGGAAACACCATATATTTT. Its translation: CASSYDGQGARGNTIYF.

This clone was seen a few times. The V call is TRBV30, the J call TRBJ1-1, with a weak D call TRBD1 (5 bases). V was pared by 2 bases and J by 3 bases, with 16 bases between. CDR1 and CDR2 (germline): GTSNPN, SVGIG (reference sequence). CDR3 size: 15 residues. The CDR3 sequence is CAWSKWGGNDTEAFF. CDR3 bases: TGTGCCTGGAGTAAGTGGGGGGGAAATGACACTGAAGCTTTCTTT.

The chain joins TRBV5-4 to TRBJ1-1, with D possibly matching TRBD1 (6 bases). The CDR3 extends over 14 amino acids. Per the germline V gene, CDR1 is SGHNT and CDR2 is YYREEE (reference sequence). The germline V and J ends were trimmed by 7 bases and 4 bases, with 17 bases remaining between them. Here the CDR3 reads CASSLRGARTEAFF. CDR3 nucleotide sequence: TGTGCCAGCTCACTGCGGGGGGCGCGCACTGAAGCTTTCTTT.

For this clone: Germline is not matched at one junction end, which may reflect a read error. The same CDR3 arises from other DNA sequences in this sample as well. The rearrangement joins TRBV14 to TRBJ2-2; D perhaps matches TRBD2 (5 bases). In germline, CDR1 is SGHDN, CDR2 FVKESK. CDR3 length: 15 residues. CDR3 nucleotides: TGTGCCAGCAGCCAAGTGGTTCCGGGCACCGGGGAGCTATTTTTT. It specifies CASSQVVPGTGELFF.

The chain links TRBV7-6 to TRBJ2-7; D may be TRBD2 (5 bases). Germline CDR1 SGHVS, CDR2 FNYEAQ. V lost 1 base to trimming and J lost 11 bases, with 15 bases between them. The CDR3 loop spans 13 amino acids. The DNA of the CDR3 is TGTGCCAGCAGCTTAGTGAAGGACGGACTGGAGTACTTC. This encodes CASSLVKDGLEYF. Supplemented by reference TRBV7-6 and TRBJ2-7, the full variable domain reads GAGVSQSPRYKVTKRGQDVALRCDPISGHVSLYWYRQALGQGPEFLTYFNYEAQQDKSGLPNDRFSAERPEGSISTLTIQRTEQRDSAMYRCASSLVKDGLEYFGPGTRLTVT.